A selection of T cell receptor beta chains follows, all from one sample in a study of regulatory T cells in long-lasting Graves disease. TCRdb re-analysed the multiplex PCR reads in MiXCR, keeping a single row per CDR3 protein. The sample shows roughly 530,000 distinct CDR3 sequences, 16% of them seen only once. The same data also contributed to another study, on T cells in Graves' hyperthyroidism and ophthalmopathy.

Source: peripheral blood mononuclear cells (PBMCs), taken at new diagnosis, from a patient treated with antithyroid drugs. These receptors were taken from a woman aged 35-65 years with Graves disease. CDR3s include the opening cysteine and the closing phenylalanine or tryptophan. A D gene is named only where the DNA matches it firmly. Clone size is not always given. Where it is, it says once, few, many or a class for expanded clones.

v_gene	d_gene	j_gene	abundance	CDR3nt	CDR3aa
TRBV12-3/TRBV12-4	-	TRBJ2-1	many	TGTGCCAGCAGCCGATTCCAGATTAATGAGCAGTTCTTC	CASSRFQINEQFF
TRBV11-2	TRBD2	TRBJ2-7	-	TGCGCCAGCAGCCAAATTGCGGGGGGATCCTACGAGCAGTACTTC	CASSQIAGGSYEQYF
TRBV30	-	TRBJ2-2	few	TGTGCCTCCTCCCACGGGGAGCTGTTTTTT	CASSHGELFF
TRBV9	-	TRBJ2-1	-	TGTGCCAGCAGCGGACAAGGGGGGGGAGCCTACAATGAGCAGTTCTTC	CASSGQGGGAYNEQFF
TRBV14	-	TRBJ2-3	few	TGTGCCAGCAGCCCGCTCTCCGGGACCTCCGGAGCCGATACGCAGTATTTT	CASSPLSGTSGADTQYF
TRBV4-2	-	TRBJ1-5	-	TGTGCCAGCAGCCAAGATACCCGACCGGGGGGGAGTCAGCCCCAGCATTTT	CASSQDTRPGGSQPQHF
TRBV20-1	-	TRBJ1-1	many	TGCAGTGCCCTGACACCAGACACTGAAGCTTTCTTT	CSALTPDTEAFF
TRBV7-3	TRBD2	TRBJ2-1	-	TGTGCCAGCAGCTCTGGGACTAGCTCCGACAATGAGCAGTTCTTC	CASSSGTSSDNEQFF
TRBV2	-	TRBJ2-6	few	TGTGCCAGCGAAGGGCTGAACTCTGGGGCCAACGTCCTGACTTTC	CASEGLNSGANVLTF
TRBV2	TRBD2	TRBJ2-7	many	TGTGCCAGCAGTACAGCGGGGGCCGCCTACGAGCAGTACTTC	CASSTAGAAYEQYF
TRBV6-1	TRBD1	TRBJ1-1	-	TGTGCCAGCAGACTTGGACAGGGGCACACTGAAGCTTTCTTT	CASRLGQGHTEAFF
TRBV5-1	-	TRBJ1-1	many	TGTGCCAGCAGCACACAGGGCGACACTGAAGCTTTCTTT	CASSTQGDTEAFF
TRBV7-6	TRBD1	TRBJ2-3	few	TGTGCCAGCAGCTCGTTACAGGGGTTCGAAGATACGCAGTATTTT	CASSSLQGFEDTQYF
TRBV28	TRBD2	TRBJ2-1	-	TGTGCCAGCAACCGACTAGCGGCATACAATGAGCAGTTCTTC	CASNRLAAYNEQFF
TRBV12-3/TRBV12-4	-	TRBJ1-4	few	TGTGCCAGCAGACCCCGGAGGACAACTAATGAAAAACTGTTTTTT	CASRPRRTTNEKLFF
TRBV29-1	-	TRBJ2-1	-	TGCAGCACCCCCGCGGAGAGGGGTGAGCAGTTCTTC	CSTPAERGEQFF
TRBV19	TRBD1	TRBJ2-2	few	TGTGCCAGTAGTCACCGGGACAGGGGGCCCGGGGAGCTGTTTTTT	CASSHRDRGPGELFF
TRBV7-2	-	TRBJ2-3	-	TGTGCCAGCAGCTGGGTACAGGGCGGAGATACGCAGTATTTT	CASSWVQGGDTQYF
TRBV19	-	TRBJ2-7	few	TGTGCCAGTAGTTCCCCGGGCGTGTTCTACGAGCAGTACTTC	CASSSPGVFYEQYF
TRBV3-1	-	TRBJ2-2	few	TGTGCCAGCGGGCAGTATGGTACCGGGGAGCTGTTTTTT	CASGQYGTGELFF
TRBV18	TRBD2	TRBJ2-3	-	TGTGCCAGCTCACCACGGGAGGGAGATACGCAGTATTTT	CASSPREGDTQYF
TRBV28	-	TRBJ2-1	once	TGTGCCAGCAAGGCAGGGAAGTACAATGAGCAGTTCTTC	CASKAGKYNEQFF
TRBV28	-	TRBJ1-1	many	TGTGCCAGCAGTTTGCCCCGGGGCGGCCGTGGAGCTTTCTTT	CASSLPRGGRGAFF
TRBV30	-	TRBJ2-1	few	TGTGCCTGGAGTCTCAATCGCAATGAGCAGTTCTTC	CAWSLNRNEQFF
TRBV12-3/TRBV12-4	-	TRBJ2-7	many	TGTGCCAGCAGACCCGCAGCCGCGGGTACCTCCCCCTACGAGCAGTACTTC	CASRPAAAGTSPYEQYF
TRBV10-2	TRBD2	TRBJ2-1	-	TGCGCCAGCAGCCGGAGGACTAGTGGCGATGGGCAGTTCTTC	CASSRRTSGDGQFF
TRBV4-1	-	TRBJ1-1	few	TGCGCCAGCAGCCAATTGTGGGACACTGAAGCTTTCTTT	CASSQLWDTEAFF
TRBV19	-	TRBJ2-3	-	TGTGCCAGTAGACAGGACATTTTTGATACGCAGTATTTT	CASRQDIFDTQYF
TRBV7-6	-	TRBJ2-5	many	TGTGCCAGCAGCCCGCAGGGGGAGACCCAGTACTTC	CASSPQGETQYF
TRBV6-1	-	TRBJ1-2	many	TGTGCCAGCAGACCTACAGGTTCCTATGGCTACACCTTC	CASRPTGSYGYTF
TRBV27	TRBD1	TRBJ1-1	many	TGTGCCAGCAGTTCAGTCAGGGGGTGGAACACTGAAGCTTTCTTT	CASSSVRGWNTEAFF
TRBV6-1	TRBD1	TRBJ1-2	-	TGTGCCAGCAGCTCCGGGACAGGGGGTATCGATGGCTACACCTTC	CASSSGTGGIDGYTF
TRBV7-2	-	TRBJ2-5	many	TGTGCCAGCAGCTTAGACGCTTCCCTCCGAGAGACCCAGTACTTC	CASSLDASLRETQYF
TRBV12-3/TRBV12-4	-	TRBJ1-5	-	TGTGCCAGCAAAAGGGGGGGGTCTGGTCAGCCCCAGCATTTT	CASKRGGSGQPQHF
TRBV7-2	-	TRBJ1-2	few	TGTGCCAGCAGCCAGACAGTCCTCTATGGCTACACCTTC	CASSQTVLYGYTF
TRBV5-4	-	TRBJ2-7	many	TGTGCCAGCAGCTCAGGGGAGTCCTACGAGCAGTACTTC	CASSSGESYEQYF
TRBV13	-	TRBJ1-2	-	TGTGCCAGCAGCTTGAGAGGGGCGGTGAACTTC	CASSLRGAVNF
TRBV18	TRBD2	TRBJ2-1	many	TGTGCCAGCTCCAGGGGGACTAGCCTTGAGCAGTTCTTC	CASSRGTSLEQFF
TRBV15	-	TRBJ2-3	once	TGTGCCACCAGTAGGACAGTGCACACAGATACGCAGTATTTT	CATSRTVHTDTQYF
TRBV7-9	-	TRBJ1-4	-	TGTTCCAGCAGCCTTGGACAGACTGGGACGGAAAAACTGTTTTTT	CSSSLGQTGTEKLFF
TRBV12-3/TRBV12-4	-	TRBJ1-1	-	TGTGCCAGCAGCTCCGGTGATGTGAACACTGAAGCTTTCTTT	CASSSGDVNTEAFF
TRBV18	-	TRBJ2-1	-	TGTGCCAGCTCACCACCGGGAGACGCCTACAATGAGCAGTTCTTC	CASSPPGDAYNEQFF
TRBV3-1	-	TRBJ2-3	many	TGTGCCAGCAGCCACGAACCTCCGGGACTGGAAACTCGCACAGATACGCAGTATTTT	CASSHEPPGLETRTDTQYF
TRBV5-1	-	TRBJ1-1	-	TGCGCCAGCAGAGCCCTTCGGGGGGGGGATGAGGACACTGAAGCTTTCTTT	CASRALRGGDEDTEAFF
TRBV20-1	TRBD1	TRBJ2-7	many	TGCAGTGCTAGATCCCCGGACAGGTACGAGCAGTACTTC	CSARSPDRYEQYF
TRBV7-6	-	TRBJ2-1	many	TGTGCCAGCAGCTTAACGCCAGGAGTTAATGAGCAGTTCTTC	CASSLTPGVNEQFF
TRBV3-1	-	TRBJ1-1	-	TGTGCCAGCAGCCAAGAAAGGACCGGAGCTTTCTTT	CASSQERTGAFF
TRBV19	-	TRBJ1-4	-	TGTGCCAGTACTACTACAGGGTTGGTTGAAAAACTGTTTTTT	CASTTTGLVEKLFF
TRBV6-1	TRBD2	TRBJ2-7	many	TGTGCCAGCAGTCCCCCCGGGGGGTGGGGGTACGAGCAGTACTTC	CASSPPGGWGYEQYF
TRBV19	-	TRBJ1-2	few	TGTGCCACGAGGGACGGATCCTATGGCTACACCTTC	CATRDGSYGYTF